One and the same sample provided the 20 T cell receptor beta chains below, sequenced in a study of T cells in Graves' hyperthyroidism and ophthalmopathy. What was amplified from RNA transcripts were TCR beta CDR3 regions. HTBI primers were the set used in a first-round RT-PCR of the TCR CDR3. TCRdb called the multiplex PCR reads again in MiXCR, with one record for every CDR3 protein. The sample carries hundreds of thousands of distinct CDR3 sequences, around 15% recorded once. The sample was blood. These receptors originate from a woman between 18 and 29 years old with Graves' hyperthyroidism.

The chain carries TRBV6-5 and TRBJ2-1; D remains ambiguous. Germline CDR1 is MNHEY and CDR2 is SVGAGI. V lost 0 bases and J lost 4, with 10 bases in between. There are 15 residues in the CDR3. In DNA form, the CDR3 reads TGTGCCAGCAGTTACTCGTCGGGTAGATACAATGAGCAGTTCTTC. Its translation is CASSYSSGRYNEQFF.

For this clonotype: A much larger clone differs from this one at a single base, so this may be a read error. The chain has TRBV20-1 and TRBJ1-1, with 8 positions matching TRBD1. The CDR3 totals 12 residues. The germline gives CDR1 DFQATT, CDR2 SNEGSKA (reference sequence). Trimming removed 7 bases from V and 7 bases from J; junction bases left unmatched: 8. CDR3: CSGAQGDIEAFF. In DNA, the CDR3 is TGCAGTGGCGCACAGGGGGATATTGAAGCTTTCTTT.

The chain has TRBV20-1 and TRBJ2-5; 7 bases are shared with TRBD2. CDR1 and CDR2 (germline): DFQATT, SNEGSKA (reference sequence). The V and J ends lost 0 bases and 4 bases, in that order; junction bases with no gene match: 8. This CDR3 has 15 amino acids. The CDR3 region is CSARDQAGPRETQYF. Written as DNA, the CDR3 is TGCAGTGCTAGAGATCAAGCGGGGCCCCGAGAGACCCAGTACTTC.

V is TRBV27 and J is TRBJ2-7; TRBD1 matches at 10 bases. The CDR3 loop spans 15 amino acids. The germline CDR1 and CDR2 sequences are MNHEY and SMNVEV (reference sequence). J was trimmed by 6 bases and V by 5 bases; bases with no gene match: 10. Here the CDR3 reads CASSEGQGFPSEQYF. Written as DNA, the CDR3 is TGTGCCAGCAGTGAGGGACAGGGGTTCCCGTCCGAGCAGTACTTC.

There are many counts of this clonotype. The rearrangement uses TRBV12-3 or TRBV12-4 and TRBJ2-5; D is perhaps TRBD1 or TRBD2 (6 bases each). The CDR3 covers 15 residues. Trimming stripped 0 bases from V and 5 bases from J, with 13 bases between. CDR3 in amino acids: CASSLAGGHGETQYF. The CDR3 DNA is TGTGCCAGCAGTTTAGCTGGGGGGCACGGGGAGACCCAGTACTTC.

This clonotype appeared many times. This chain uses TRBV6-2 or TRBV6-3 with TRBJ2-7, with 12 nucleotides matching TRBD2. CDR1 is MNHEY, CDR2 SVGEGT, per germline. CDR3 length: 14 residues. J gave up 5 bases and V 7 bases, and 6 bases lay outside the gene matches. CDR3 sequence (DNA): TGTGCCAGCATGGCTAGCGGGAGGGTCGACGAGCAGTACTTC. It encodes CASMASGRVDEQYF.

This clonotype was observed many times. The chain uses TRBV3-1 and TRBJ2-1; a possible D gene is TRBD2 (6 bases). Germline V gene sequence: CDR1 LGHDT, CDR2 YNNKEL (reference sequence). This CDR3 region has 17 residues. V shed 5 bases and J shed 4 bases, with 21 bases lying between them. Here the CDR3 reads CASSVTPGLGPYNEQFF. The DNA of the CDR3 is TGTGCCAGCAGCGTTACCCCGGGACTCGGGCCGTACAATGAGCAGTTCTTC.

The V gene is TRBV6-1, the J gene TRBJ1-2; TRBD1 aligns across 7 bases. This CDR3 is 14 amino acids long. V was pared by 6 bases and J by 8 bases, with 12 bases of the junction left unmatched. Germline loops: CDR1 MNHNS, CDR2 SASEGT. DNA of the CDR3: TGTGCCAGCAGCCCTCTCCTGACAGGGACCGGCTACACCTTC. Residues: CASSPLLTGTGYTF.

This clonotype has ten or more counts. The rearrangement uses TRBV12-3 or TRBV12-4 and TRBJ2-2; TRBD2 aligns across 7 bases. The CDR3 totals 19 residues. Losses at the gene ends were 4 bases for V and 5 bases for J; bases not matched to a gene: 19. CDR3 loop: CASSSSYLMAGEGTGELFF. CDR3 coding DNA: TGTGCCAGCAGTTCTTCATACCTTATGGCCGGGGAGGGGACCGGGGAGCTGTTTTTT.

On this clonotype itself: An end of the junction does not agree with germline; a read error may underlie this. The chain employs TRBV30 and TRBJ2-2; D may be TRBD2 (5 bases). The CDR3 has 11 residues. The germline V gene has CDR1 GTSNPN and CDR2 SVGIG (reference sequence). The CDR3 DNA is TGTGCCTGGAGTCTGACCGGGGAGCTGCTTTTT. Translation gives CAWSLTGELLF.

In its sample, this clonotype was seen many times. The V and J genes are TRBV7-2 and TRBJ2-3, with TRBD2 as a possible D gene (5 bases). Per the germline V gene, CDR1 is SGHTA and CDR2 is FQGNSA. V gave up 2 bases and J gave up 0 bases, with 21 bases separating them. The CDR3 sequence is 19 residues long. CDR3 sequence (DNA): TGTGCCAGCAGCTTAACCCACGGAGCGGAGCTCCCAAGCACAGATACGCAGTATTTT. Its protein is CASSLTHGAELPSTDTQYF.

The V call is TRBV7-9, the J call TRBJ1-2; D unresolved. CDR1 and CDR2 (germline): SEHNR, FQNEAQ (reference sequence). V shed 4 bases and J shed 8 bases, with 8 bases lying between them. The CDR3 has 11 residues. In DNA, the CDR3 is TGTGCCAGCAGCTCACACATGGGCTACACCTTC. Residues: CASSSHMGYTF. Drawing the rest from reference TRBV7-9 and TRBJ1-2, the complete variable domain is DTGVSQNPRHKITKRGQNVTFRCDPISEHNRLYWYRQTLGQGPEFLTYFQNEAQLEKSRLLSDRFSAERPKGSFSTLEIQRTEQGDSAMYLCASSSHMGYTFGSGTRLTVV.

This clonotype came up many times. The J gene is TRBJ2-3, the V gene TRBV11-1; 10 nucleotides match TRBD2. This CDR3 region has 17 residues. Per the germline V gene, CDR1 is SGHAT and CDR2 is FQDESV (reference sequence). J was trimmed by 0 bases and V by 1 base; bases with no gene match: 4. As DNA, the CDR3 is TGTGCCAGCAGCTTAGAGCTAGCGGGGGCTAGCACAGATACGCAGTATTTT. Amino acid sequence: CASSLELAGASTDTQYF.

This clonotype was seen many times. The chain joins TRBV2 to TRBJ2-5, with D perhaps matching TRBD1 or TRBD2 (5 bases each). CDR1 and CDR2 (germline): SNHLY, FYNNEI. V lost 6 bases to trimming and J lost 9 bases, with 29 bases between them. This CDR3 has 17 amino acids. The CDR3 protein is CASSPQRQGLKGEAQYF. In DNA form, the CDR3 reads TGTGCCAGCAGCCCTCAGCGGCAGGGCCTTAAAGGGGAAGCCCAGTACTTC.

There are many counts of this clonotype. The genes are TRBV2 and TRBJ2-5, with D hard to call. This CDR3 is 14 amino acids long. Germline CDR1 is SNHLY and CDR2 is FYNNEI. Trimming took 1 base from V and 2 from J, leaving 8 bases between them. CDR3 sequence reads: CASSEVVEQETQYF. CDR3 nucleotides: TGTGCCAGCAGTGAAGTTGTAGAACAAGAGACCCAGTACTTC.

This clonotype came up a few times. This sequence joins TRBV29-1 and TRBJ1-1; D uncertain. The germline V gene encodes CDR1 SQVTM and CDR2 ANQGSEA. This CDR3 contains 12 residues. Trimming pared 4 bases from V and 11 bases from J, leaving 17 bases between. In nucleotides, the CDR3 is TGCAGCGTTGTGTGGGGTGGAACGTGGGCTTTCTTT. Translating gives CSVVWGGTWAFF.

The chain carries TRBV30 and TRBJ2-3, with 9 bases lining up with TRBD1. CDR3 size: 14 residues. Germline CDR1 reads GTSNPN; CDR2 reads SVGIG (reference sequence). The J segment lost 4 bases and the V segment lost 0 bases, leaving 2 bases of the junction unmatched. CDR3 nucleotides: TGTGCCTGGAGTGTAACAGGGGGCGCAGATACGCAGTATTTT. Translation: CAWSVTGGADTQYF.

Many counts were recorded for this clonotype. V gene TRBV28 combines with J gene TRBJ2-1; 9 bases match TRBD2. CDR1 is MDHEN, CDR2 SYDVKM, per germline. The V and J ends lost 8 bases and 4 bases, in that order; junction bases with no gene match: 6. The CDR3 totals 14 residues. The CDR3 spells CASVAGGRYNEQFF. The CDR3 DNA is TGTGCCAGCGTCGCGGGAGGGCGATACAATGAGCAGTTCTTC.

This clonotype was observed at least ten times. The genes are TRBV11-2 and TRBJ2-3; maybe TRBD2 (5 bases). Per germline, CDR1 SGHAT and CDR2 FQNNGV. Trimming took off 5 bases at V and 3 bases at J, with 18 bases between the two ends. The CDR3 is 16 residues long. The CDR3 DNA sequence: TGTGCCAGCAGCCGAGGGATAGACCGAAATACAGATACGCAGTATTTT. This translates into CASSRGIDRNTDTQYF.

This clonotype occurred many times. The V call is TRBV30, the J call TRBJ1-6, with D uncertain. Germline V gives CDR1 GTSNPN, CDR2 SVGIG (reference sequence). The CDR3 has 12 amino acids. Trimming removed 1 base from V and 3 bases from J, with 1 base in between. CDR3 coding DNA: TGTGCCTGGAGTGGCTATAATTCACCCCTCCACTTT. As protein: CAWSGYNSPLHF.